These T cell receptor beta chains were read from a single sample in a study of blood T cell repertoires in COVID-19. The protocol was immunoSEQ multiplex PCR, while the TCRdb copy is restricted to in-frame clones and leaves out a portion. This sample has about 670,000 clones, with about nine tenths found just once. Sequencing input: peripheral blood. These receptors all stem from a woman between 18 and 29 years old with acute or convalescent COVID-19. The CDR3 runs from the conserved cysteine through the conserved F or W. Fields, in order: D gene, clone size, V gene, J gene, CDR3 length, CDR3 DNA, CDR3 protein. A D gene is named only where the DNA matches it firmly. For some rows the clone size is stated as once, few or many, or as a class when expanded; others skip it.

>-|once|TRBV19|TRBJ2-7|13
TGTGCCAGTAGTATTGGGCAGGGGAACGAGCAGTACTTC
CASSIGQGNEQYF
>-|-|TRBV9|TRBJ1-1|15
TGTGCCAGCAGCGTATCGATAGCCCCGAACACTGAAGCTTTCTTT
CASSVSIAPNTEAFF
>TRBD1|-|TRBV12-3/TRBV12-4|TRBJ1-1|13
TGTGCCAGCAGTTTAGTAGGGGGCAGTGAAGCTTTCTTT
CASSLVGGSEAFF
>-|-|TRBV9|TRBJ2-6|15
TGTGCCAGCAGCACGGTCGGGCAGGGTCCCAACGTCCTGACTTTC
CASSTVGQGPNVLTF
>TRBD1|-|TRBV2|TRBJ2-3|14
TGTGCCAGCAGTGATTTCAGGGGGCGGAATACGCAGTATTTT
CASSDFRGRNTQYF
>-|-|TRBV5-6|TRBJ1-1|13
TGTGCCAGCAGCCCCATAACAGGAACTGAAGCTTTCTTT
CASSPITGTEAFF
>TRBD1|-|TRBV7-2|TRBJ1-2|15
TGTGCCAGCAGCTTAGGGCACGGGACAGGGAATGGCTACACCTTC
CASSLGHGTGNGYTF
>-|-|TRBV12-5|TRBJ2-4|16
TGTGCTAGTGGACCGAGTGAGCGGTTAGCCAAAAACATTCAGTACTTC
CASGPSERLAKNIQYF
>TRBD1|-|TRBV4-3|TRBJ1-2|15
TGCGCCAGCAGTCCTCGAACCGGGACAGCATATGGCTACACCTTC
CASSPRTGTAYGYTF
>-|-|TRBV12-3/TRBV12-4|TRBJ1-1|12
TGTGCCAGCAGTTTAAACCCAACAGGAGCTTTCTTT
CASSLNPTGAFF
>TRBD1|-|TRBV11-2|TRBJ2-1|16
TGTGCCAGCAGCCTATTTACAGGGGAGCCTTCAGGGGAGCAGTTCTTC
CASSLFTGEPSGEQFF
>TRBD2|-|TRBV19|TRBJ2-1|17
TGTGCCAGTAGTATAGATACAGGGCTAGCGGGGGGCGATGAGCAGTTCTTC
CASSIDTGLAGGDEQFF
>TRBD1|-|TRBV29-1|TRBJ1-2|12
TGCAGCGCTGGACAGGGGAACTATGGCTACACCTTC
CSAGQGNYGYTF
>-|-|TRBV10-3|TRBJ1-1|14
TGTGCCATCAGTGATCCCAGGGTGAACACTGAAGCTTTCTTT
CAISDPRVNTEAFF
>-|-|TRBV4-2|TRBJ2-4|15
TGTGCCAGCAGCCAAGTGCGAGGCAGGGAAAACATTCAGTACTTC
CASSQVRGRENIQYF
>-|-|TRBV25-1|TRBJ1-5|15
TGTGCCAGCAGTGAGAGCAGGGTGATCAATCAGCCCCAGCATTTT
CASSESRVINQPQHF
>TRBD2|-|TRBV18|TRBJ2-3|17
TGTGCCAGCTCACCTAAGGCGCGAAGCGGGGGCGTGGGTACGCAGTATTTT
CASSPKARSGGVGTQYF
>-|-|TRBV6-5|TRBJ1-1|13
TGTGCCAGCAACACGGGGTTCCCCACTGAAGCTTTCTTT
CASNTGFPTEAFF
>-|-|TRBV28|TRBJ1-4|15
TGTGCCAGCAGCCGGCGGTCCTCAACTAATGAAAAACTGTTTTTT
CASSRRSSTNEKLFF
>TRBD1|once|TRBV7-7|TRBJ2-1|18
TGTGCCAGCAGCTTATATACGACACCGGGACAGGGGTACAATGAGCAGTTCTTC
CASSLYTTPGQGYNEQFF
>TRBD1|-|TRBV7-2|TRBJ2-1|15
TGTGCCAGCAGCTTAGGGGGGACAGGGTGGAATGAGCAGTTCTTC
CASSLGGTGWNEQFF
>TRBD1|-|TRBV5-1|TRBJ1-2|18
TGCGCCAGCAGCTCTACCCCCGGGACAGGTTCCTTCCATTATGGCTACACCTTC
CASSSTPGTGSFHYGYTF
>TRBD2|-|TRBV5-1|TRBJ2-3|16
TGCGCCAGCAGTCGTGTAGCGGGGGGGCCCCCAGATACGCAGTATTTT
CASSRVAGGPPDTQYF
>-|-|TRBV11-2|TRBJ2-7|11
TGTGCCAGCAGCTTAGCCCTCGAGCAGTACTTC
CASSLALEQYF
>-|-|TRBV29-1|TRBJ1-2|16
TGCAGCGTTGATGGGGGCCGACACTTAGCTAACTATGGCTACACCTTC
CSVDGGRHLANYGYTF
>-|-|TRBV2|TRBJ2-1|14
TGTGCCAGCAGTAGGTCTAGTCAGGGTAATGAGCAGTTCTTC
CASSRSSQGNEQFF
>-|-|TRBV7-2|TRBJ1-5|14
TGTGCCAGCAGGTTCGACGTGGGAGCTCAGCCCCAGCATTTT
CASRFDVGAQPQHF
>-|-|TRBV27|TRBJ2-1|12
TGTGCCAGCAGTTTTTCAGGAAATGAGCAGTTCTTC
CASSFSGNEQFF
>TRBD1|-|TRBV29-1|TRBJ2-7|15
TGCAGCGTTGGGGCCGGGACAGGGGGCGTAAACGAGCAGTACTTC
CSVGAGTGGVNEQYF
>-|-|TRBV9|TRBJ1-2|13
TGTGCCAGCAGTTCCGGGACAAACTATGGCTACACCTTC
CASSSGTNYGYTF
>-|-|TRBV2|TRBJ1-4|13
TGTGCCAGCATCCAGGGTGTACGAGAAAAACTGTTTTTT
CASIQGVREKLFF
>-|-|TRBV7-2|TRBJ1-1|15
TGTGCCAGCAGCTACGTCCTCAGGGGAGGGACTGAAGCTTTCTTT
CASSYVLRGGTEAFF
>-|-|TRBV7-3|TRBJ2-1|16
TGTGCCAGCAGCTTTCATCGAGGGATGGGTAATCAAGAGCAGTTCTTC
CASSFHRGMGNQEQFF
>-|-|TRBV21-1|TRBJ2-3|16
TGTGCCAGCAGCAAAGCGCGATGCACACGGGCAGATACGCAGTATTTT
CASSKARCTRADTQYF
>-|-|TRBV5-1|TRBJ1-2|16
TGCGCCAGCAGCGGACATGCGACAGACTTTAACTATGGCTACACCTTC
CASSGHATDFNYGYTF
>TRBD1|-|TRBV30|TRBJ1-2|15
TGTGCCTGGAGTGTGGGGCGAGGGGGCAACTTTCGCTACACCTTC
CAWSVGRGGNFRYTF
>-|-|TRBV5-4|TRBJ1-2|14
TGTGCCAGCAACGCTGGAGGGAGGAATTATGGCTACACCTTC
CASNAGGRNYGYTF
>-|-|TRBV5-6|TRBJ1-1|15
TGTGCCAGCCGAGGCAGGGAGGCCCCGAACACTGAAGCTTTCTTT
CASRGREAPNTEAFF
>-|-|TRBV5-1|TRBJ1-3|15
TGCGCCAGCAGCTTGGGTCCGGGTTTCGGAAACACCATATATTTT
CASSLGPGFGNTIYF
>-|-|TRBV28|TRBJ1-5|12
TGTGCCAGCAGTTTTCACAATCAGCCCCAGCATTTT
CASSFHNQPQHF
>-|-|TRBV2|TRBJ1-1|11
TGTGCCAGCAGTCGGACTGTAGGGGCTTTCTTT
CASSRTVGAFF
>TRBD1|-|TRBV4-2|TRBJ2-3|15
TGTGCCAGCAGCCCGGACAGGGGAGGGGCAGATACGCAGTATTTT
CASSPDRGGADTQYF
>TRBD1|-|TRBV6-6|TRBJ2-7|15
TGTGCCAGCAGTTACGGACAGGTTGGATCCTACGAGCAGTACTTC
CASSYGQVGSYEQYF
>-|once|TRBV11-2|TRBJ1-1|14
TGTGCCAGCAGCCTCGGTCCACTGAACACTGAAGCTTTCTTT
CASSLGPLNTEAFF
>-|-|TRBV19|TRBJ1-2|13
TGTGCCAGTAGTACTTACGGGAACTATGGCTACACCTTC
CASSTYGNYGYTF
>-|-|TRBV9|TRBJ1-2|14
TGTGCCAGCAGCACCACCATGGGGGCGCAAGGCTACACCTTC
CASSTTMGAQGYTF
>-|once|TRBV28|TRBJ1-5|13
TGTGCCAGCACCTCCCACAGTAATCAGCCCCAGCATTTT
CASTSHSNQPQHF
>TRBD1|-|TRBV6-2/TRBV6-3|TRBJ1-1|17
TGTGCCAGCAGTTCCCACGCCGACAGGGGGCGGAACACTGAAGCTTTCTTT
CASSSHADRGRNTEAFF
>TRBD1|-|TRBV19|TRBJ2-1|15
TGTGCCAGTAGTATAGCGCGGGACAGGGTGAATGAGCAGTTCTTC
CASSIARDRVNEQFF
>TRBD1|-|TRBV30|TRBJ1-2|14
TGTGCCTGGAGTAATAAACAGGGGAACTATGGCTACACCTTC
CAWSNKQGNYGYTF
>-|-|TRBV19|TRBJ2-7|12
TGTGCCAGTAGTATAGAGAGAGGGAGCCTGTACTTC
CASSIERGSLYF
>-|-|TRBV6-4|TRBJ1-2|17
TGTGCCAGCAGTGACTCGAGGCGAAGGCCCCGTGACTCTGGCTACACCTTC
CASSDSRRRPRDSGYTF
>TRBD1|-|TRBV9|TRBJ1-4|13
TGTGCCAGCAGCGGACAGGGAAGGGAAAAACTGTTTTTT
CASSGQGREKLFF
>TRBD1|-|TRBV24-1|TRBJ1-2|18
TGTGCCACCAGTGATTCCTCTGGGACAGGGCTTTTTAACTATGGCTACACCTTC
CATSDSSGTGLFNYGYTF
>TRBD2|-|TRBV4-3|TRBJ2-3|20
TGCGCCAGCAGCTCTAGACTAGCGGGGGGGCCGGATAAGAAAGCGAATACGCAGTATTTT
CASSSRLAGGPDKKANTQYF
>-|-|TRBV5-6|TRBJ1-5|15
TGTGCCAGCAGCTTGGCCGGGTATAGCAATCAGCCCCAGCATTTT
CASSLAGYSNQPQHF
>TRBD1|-|TRBV5-4|TRBJ1-6|16
TGTGCCAGCAGCTCATCCCGGGACAGGGGATCCTCACCCCTCCACTTT
CASSSSRDRGSSPLHF
>TRBD1|-|TRBV7-2|TRBJ1-2|15
TGTGCCAGCAGGGCCCCGGGACAGCCTAACTATGGCTACACCTTC
CASRAPGQPNYGYTF
>-|-|TRBV6-5|TRBJ2-3|12
TGTGCCAGCAGCCCCGGGTGGGATACGCAGTATTTT
CASSPGWDTQYF